This TCR beta chain was captured by sequencing in a study of Graves' ophthalmopathy and Graves' hyperthyroidism (dated by TCRdb to the late 2010s). Regarding the study in general: Peripheral blood samples were taken at the time of initial diagnosis, before any treatment was given. The study used signatures of the TCR beta repertoire to tell Graves' ophthalmopathy apart from Graves' hyperthyroidism and to predict which patients would progress to ophthalmopathy. In total, some 140 blood samples were TCR-sequenced: some 40 ophthalmopathy, 80 or so hyperthyroidism and approximately 17 hyperthyroidism-to-ophthalmopathy patients. A discovery set of 90 to 100 patients (roughly 43 ophthalmopathy, approximately 58 stable hyperthyroidism) was enrolled to explore V-J signatures distinguishing ophthalmopathy from hyperthyroidism. An independent validation cohort was composed of 18 hyperthyroidism patients and over 15 patients who later progressed from hyperthyroidism to ophthalmopathy. In roughly 6 hyperthyroidism patients, the T-cell repertoire of thyroid tissue was compared with the T-cell repertoire of blood. Following sample collection, hyperthyroidism patients were given methimazole at a starting dose of 30 mg daily, and ophthalmopathy patients were given high-dose intravenous methylprednisolone. For training and testing, the roughly 97 patients in the discovery cohort were randomly divided in a 7:3 ratio. General conclusions and limits of the study: In validation, the model predicted ophthalmopathy progression with about 64% sensitivity and about 77% specificity; about a dozen predicted patients were CT-confirmed with GO in a median of about 6.2 months. Most expanded thyroid clonotypes with a frequency above 0.001 also appeared in blood, which suggests that blood repertoires may reflect the immune response in the thyroid. In cross-validation, the 13-signature model distinguished ophthalmopathy from stable hyperthyroidism with about 89% sensitivity and over 81% specificity, while in the test set the corresponding values were about 80% and 75%. No statistical method was used to predetermine the sample size, and group allocation was not hidden from the investigators.

This clonotype has at least ten counts. Its antigen is still unknown. No quality values exist for individual bases; no much larger clone is one base distant. TCR beta CDR3 regions were amplified from RNA transcripts for repertoire sequencing. HTBI primers and the Qiagen OneStep RT-PCR kit were used in a first-round RT-PCR, which was followed by a second-round multiplex PCR, size selection and purification. Libraries were sequenced on an Illumina HiSeq2000 using paired-end 100 bp reads. The authors' pipeline ran thus. SOAPnuke was used for read processing, and reads with adapters, uncalled bases, a mean Phred below 15, or no exact constant-primer or identifier match were discarded. High-quality paired reads were merged with COPE v1.2.5. Each unique nucleotide sequence was defined as a clonotype, and clonotypes were aligned to IMGT TRB V, D and J references with MiTCR v1.1. Only V-J combinations with frequency above 0.0001 were analysed, covering more than 99% of repertoires. A TCR clonal expansion and chaos score per V-J combination was defined as the ratio of F50 clonal expansion to chaos observed in the TCRdist matrix. Welch's t-statistics and random forest were used to narrow the features down to approximately 13 V-J combinations, which were then fed into a naive Bayes classifier. The similarity between thyroid and blood repertoires was quantified using the Morisita-Horn index. TCRdb passed the public sequencing reads through fastp at Q25 and MiXCR, retaining productive beta sequences. Identical CDR3 protein sequences are pooled into one entry, listed with their most common genes and DNA. The V and J calls come from TCRdb's annotation, not from the publication. This sample is represented by about 180,000 distinct CDR3 sequences; roughly two fifths of them were singletons. The top ten clonotypes cover roughly 5.8% of the sample.

Ophthalmopathy patients were characterized by moderately to severely active disease, a Clinical Activity Score of at least 3, a NOSPECS grade of at least 4, and a disease duration under 3 months. Patients were excluded if they had other autoimmune diseases, uncontrolled infections, pregnancy or lactation. Diagnosis relied on clinical symptoms, serum thyroxine, TRAb, thyroid ultrasound and orbital computed tomography. PBMCs were isolated from about 9 ml of fresh peripheral blood by Ficoll-Paque density gradient centrifugation. Total RNA was extracted with Trizol reagent and quality-checked on an Agilent 2100 Bioanalyzer. V is cut by 11 bases and J by 0 bases, and the space between the germline ends is 20 bases. The CDR3 has 15 amino acids, counting the end cysteine and phenylalanine. Of all the DNA, just the CDR3 is kept, 45 bases in frame from base 1. CDR1 and CDR2 are drawn from the germline V gene: MDHEN, SYDVKM.

The source material was peripheral blood. The sequence came from a woman in her 40s with Graves' ophthalmopathy. Donor details come from another sample of the same person, matched by shared clones. The chain links TRBV28 with TRBJ2-7, with a tentative D gene TRBD1 over 5 matching bases. The CDR3 amino acid sequence is: CAAVPFGRASYEQYF. The bases are TGTGCCGCCGTCCCCTTCGGCAGGGCCTCCTACGAGCAGTACTTC.